The source of this T cell receptor (beta chain) is a study of early T cells in non-severe SARS-CoV-2 infection. The CDR3 runs 13 residues. The germline CDR1 and CDR2 sequences are DFQATT and SNEGSKA (reference sequence). The germline V and J ends were trimmed by 0 bases and 10 bases, with 15 bases remaining between them. Unique molecular identifier tags were affixed to discrete cDNA molecules. TCRdb re-called the 5' RACE reads with MiXCR, one entry per CDR3 protein. The sample carries tens of thousands of distinct CDR3 sequences, 7% to 10% recorded once. This clonotype has a count of ten or more. The receptor's source is an adult who was a healthcare worker with PCR-confirmed SARS-CoV-2 infection or an uninfected control (not recorded which). The sequenced material came from whole blood. V is TRBV20-1 and J is TRBJ1-1; D remains ambiguous. The CDR3 protein is CSARDLKGFGAFF. In DNA form, the CDR3 reads TGCAGTGCTAGAGATCTTAAGGGATTTGGAGCTTTCTTT.